This record concerns one T cell receptor (beta chain) sequence. Corrective heart surgery yielded the resections from which the thymus tissue came. Generated by immunoSEQ multiplex PCR, the TCRdb table keeps only in-frame clones and is missing some. The data show 120,000 or so clones, around 94% seen once. The CDR3 has 18 amino acids. This entry is derived from a study of human thymus T cells. This receptor was obtained from a boy under two years old with a congenital heart defect but otherwise immunologically healthy. What was sequenced was thymus tissue. V and J are TRBV7-5 and TRBJ1-2; the listed D gene, TRBD1, was not tested against the DNA. TRBV7-5 is assigned pseudogene status. In DNA form, the CDR3 reads TGTGCCAGAAGCTTCTTCAGGACAGAAACTAAAGCTAACTATGGCTACACCTTC. This gives the protein CARSFFRTETKANYGYTF.